This T cell receptor (beta chain) was retrieved from a study of identical twins. The ends were cut back, 4 bases at V and 8 bases at J, with 11 bases in the middle. The CDR3 loop spans 12 amino acids. TCRdb analysed the 5' RACE reads with MiXCR anew, one entry per CDR3 protein. The table records 1.5 million to 2 million distinct CDR3 sequences, less than 40% of them present only once. The genes are TRBV12-3 or TRBV12-4 and TRBJ1-1; the D is unclear. The sequence came from a newborn girl in good health. Source material: cord blood. The CDR3 DNA sequence: TGTGCCAGCAGTTCCCCTTTAAAGGAAGCTTTCTTT. Residues: CASSSPLKEAFF.